The 8 T cell receptor beta chains below were found in one sample sequenced in a study of T cells after yellow fever vaccination. TCRdb fed the 5' RACE reads into MiXCR, producing one record per CDR3 protein. The table records about 330,000 distinct CDR3 sequences, approximately 8% of them present only once. Source: PBMCs, taken roughly 45 days after the first yellow fever vaccination. The receptor source for this set is a young man who received the YFV17D yellow fever vaccine.

In this sample, this clonotype turned up many times. V usage is TRBV12-3 or TRBV12-4 and J usage is TRBJ1-4; 7 bases align to TRBD1. CDR3 length equals 15 residues. The ends lost 4 bases at V and 0 bases at J; junction bases unmatched: 2. The CDR3 loop is CASSSQGATNEKLFF. The CDR3 bases are TGTGCCAGCAGTTCGCAGGGGGCAACTAATGAAAAACTGTTTTTT.

The gene calls are TRBV20-1 and TRBJ2-7; TRBD1 or TRBD2 may be the D gene (5 bases each). Trimming left V 5 bases short and J 2 bases short, with 19 bases between. Germline CDR1 and CDR2: DFQATT and SNEGSKA (reference sequence). The length of the CDR3 is 15 residues. This chain's CDR3 is CSAARAGALTYEQYF. CDR3 nucleotide sequence: TGCAGTGCTGCTAGAGCCGGGGCGCTCACCTACGAGCAGTACTTC.

In this sample, this clonotype turned up a few times. V and J are TRBV19 and TRBJ2-2; possibly TRBD2 for D (6 bases). Germline lookup yields CDR1 LNHDA and CDR2 SQIVND (reference sequence). V dropped 6 bases and J dropped 0 bases, with 8 bases sitting between them. The CDR3 length is 14 residues. CDR3 loop: CASRSGANTGELFF. The CDR3 nucleotides are TGTGCCAGTAGGTCGGGGGCGAACACCGGGGAGCTGTTTTTT.

This clonotype was observed at least ten times. V is TRBV19 and J is TRBJ1-2; D gene ambiguous. V lost 7 bases and J lost 4, with 16 bases in between. Germline V CDR1 and CDR2: LNHDA, SQIVND (reference sequence). The CDR3 loop spans 14 amino acids. The CDR3, as DNA: TGTGCCAGTACGCGAGATCGAGGTTCCTATGGCTACACCTTC. This sequence encodes CASTRDRGSYGYTF.

This clonotype was counted a few times. The chain has TRBV4-2 and TRBJ1-1; TRBD1 is a possible D gene (6 bases). The germline V gene has CDR1 LGHNA and CDR2 YNFKEQ. CDR3 length equals 16 residues. Trimming stripped 0 bases from V and 1 base from J, with 12 bases between. The CDR3 DNA reads as TGTGCCAGCAGCCAAGATGCGGGGGCGCGGAACACTGAAGCTTTCTTT. Protein: CASSQDAGARNTEAFF.

This sequence joins TRBV19 and TRBJ1-2, with TRBD1 as a possible D gene (5 bases). This CDR3 region has 13 residues. The V and J ends lost 4 bases and 4 bases respectively, with 10 bases between them. Germline loops: CDR1 LNHDA, CDR2 SQIVND (reference sequence). CDR3 sequence: CASSRTGVYGYTF. For the CDR3, the DNA is TGTGCCAGTAGTAGAACAGGCGTCTATGGCTACACCTTC.

The chain recombines TRBV20-1 with TRBJ1-2; D uncertain. CDR1 and CDR2 (germline): DFQATT, SNEGSKA (reference sequence). The CDR3 loop spans 12 amino acids. Trimming pared 1 base from V and 4 bases from J, leaving 7 bases between. CDR3 sequence (DNA): TGCAGTGCTAGAGTAGGGCCCTATGGCTACACCTTC. Translated: CSARVGPYGYTF.

This clonotype was counted many times. This chain connects TRBV7-2 to TRBJ2-7; tentative D call: TRBD2 (5 bases). CDR1 and CDR2 from the germline V gene are SGHTA and FQGNSA. This CDR3 region has 13 residues. The germline V and J ends were trimmed by 4 bases and 7 bases, with 14 bases remaining between them. CDR3 residues: CASSSRRGSEQYV. The CDR3 DNA reads TGTGCCAGCAGCTCGCGTCGGGGAAGTGAGCAGTACGTC.